Listed here are 29 T cell receptor beta chains from one sample, sequenced in a study of shared clonotypes between healthy human individuals. Clones were sequenced by immunoSEQ multiplex PCR, and TCRdb holds only the in-frame ones, with some missing. The data hold more than 850,000 clones, with approximately 80% observed a single time. The sequenced sample was memory CD4+ T cells from PBMCs. Subset here: CD45RA-negative fraction. These receptors were taken from a man aged 18-30 years in good health. Some clones in this sample may be carry-over from other donors' samples.

The chain links TRBV15 to TRBJ1-5; D not resolved. Trimming removed 0 bases from V and 4 bases from J, with 7 bases in between. Germline V gene sequence: CDR1 LNHNV, CDR2 YYDKDF (reference sequence). CDR3 length: 14 residues. The CDR3 spells CATSRDAANQPQHF. The CDR3 DNA is TGTGCCACCAGCAGAGATGCTGCGAATCAGCCCCAGCATTTT.

V is TRBV11-2 and J is TRBJ1-1; 8 nucleotides align to TRBD1. CDR3 size: 13 residues. V shed 8 bases, J shed 0 bases, and the junction held 2 bases outside the gene matches. CDR1 and CDR2 from the germline V gene are SGHAT and FQNNGV. CDR3 region: CASGTGMNTEAFF. The CDR3 nucleotides are TGTGCCAGCGGGACAGGAATGAACACTGAAGCTTTCTTT.

In its sample, this clone was seen once. V and J are TRBV6-4 and TRBJ2-7; TRBD2 aligns across 11 bases. The CDR3 is 16 residues long. Germline V gene lookup returns CDR1 MRHNA and CDR2 SNTAGT. J was trimmed by 5 bases and V by 2 bases; bases with no gene match: 8. CDR3 loop: CASSDDSGRANHEQYF. CDR3 nucleotide sequence: TGTGCCAGCAGTGACGATAGCGGGAGGGCCAACCACGAGCAGTACTTC.

The chain is built from TRBV28 and TRBJ2-3; a weak D match, TRBD1 (6 bases). Germline V gene data show CDR1 as MDHEN and CDR2 as SYDVKM. V was cut by 2 bases and J by 6 bases, with 12 bases left in between. This CDR3 is built from 14 residues. This CDR3 reads CASSLRGNLDTQYF. The CDR3 nucleotides are TGTGCCAGCAGTTTAAGGGGGAATCTGGATACGCAGTATTTT.

This clone turned up a few times. This sequence joins TRBV28 and TRBJ1-1, with TRBD1 matching 7 bases. This CDR3 has 13 amino acids. V lost 9 bases and J lost 3; bases outside the gene matches: 7. Germline V gives CDR1 MDHEN, CDR2 SYDVKM. The CDR3 sequence: CASNRGWDTEAFF. The CDR3 region has the DNA TGTGCCAGTAACAGGGGATGGGACACTGAAGCTTTCTTT. The whole variable domain, remainder taken from reference TRBV28 and TRBJ1-1, is DVKVTQSSRYLVKRTGEKVFLECVQDMDHENMFWYRQDPGLGLRLIYFSYDVKMKEKGDIPEGYSVSREKKERFSLILESASTNQTSMYLCASNRGWDTEAFFGQGTRLTVV.

The chain couples TRBV9 to TRBJ1-3; 7 bases match TRBD1. The length of the CDR3 is 15 residues. From germline, CDR1 is SGDLS and CDR2 YYNGEE. J gave up 8 bases and V 3 bases, and 11 bases lay outside the gene matches. In DNA form, the CDR3 reads TGTGCCAGCAGCGAACAGGGGCTAAGGAGAGACACCATATATTTT. Amino acids: CASSEQGLRRDTIYF.

The chain combines TRBV11-2 with TRBJ2-5; TRBD2 agrees at 9 bases. CDR1 is SGHAT and CDR2 is FQNNGV in the germline V gene. CDR3 length: 15 residues. J was trimmed by 3 bases and V by 2 bases; bases with no gene match: 4. The CDR3 region is CASSLLAGMEETQYF. The CDR3 region has the DNA TGTGCCAGCAGCTTACTAGCGGGGATGGAAGAGACCCAGTACTTC.

As concerns this clone: The sample has other DNA sequences that encode this CDR3 too. The V gene is TRBV10-3, the J gene TRBJ1-3, with 11 bases fitting TRBD1. The CDR3 is 14 residues long. V shed 6 bases and J 4 bases; nucleotides not matched to a gene: 2. The germline gives CDR1 ENHRY, CDR2 SYGVKD. Here the CDR3 reads CAISGQGAGNTIYF. CDR3 DNA: TGTGCCATCAGCGGACAGGGGGCCGGAAACACCATATATTTT.

V and J are TRBV4-3 and TRBJ1-2; D call uncertain. The CDR3 is 14 residues long. Germline V lookup: CDR1 LGHNA, CDR2 YSLEER. V dropped 1 base and J dropped 6 bases, with 12 bases sitting between them. The CDR3 loop reads CASSQGGFRNGYTF. The CDR3 nucleotides read TGCGCCAGCAGCCAAGGCGGGTTCCGAAATGGCTACACCTTC.

V usage is TRBV6-1 and J usage is TRBJ1-1, with D unresolved. Trimming stripped 2 bases from V and 4 bases from J, with 8 bases between. Germline V gene data show CDR1 as MNHNS and CDR2 as SASEGT. The CDR3 length is 13 residues. CDR3 in amino acids: CASSESLGTEAFF. CDR3 coding DNA: TGTGCCAGCAGTGAAAGCCTGGGCACTGAAGCTTTCTTT.

CDR3 sequence reads: CASSAGPDSQPQHF. The CDR3 DNA is TGTGCCAGCAGCGCGGGACCGGACAGTCAGCCCCAGCATTTT. The genes are TRBV9 and TRBJ1-5; tentatively, D is TRBD1 (6 bases). Germline V CDR1 and CDR2: SGDLS, YYNGEE. Trimming stripped 3 bases from V and 6 bases from J, with 13 bases between. The CDR3 loop spans 14 amino acids. Together with reference TRBV9 and TRBJ1-5, the CDR3 gives the full variable domain: DSGVTQTPKHLITATGQRVTLRCSPRSGDLSVYWYQQSLDQGLQFLIQYYNGEERAKGNILERFSAQQFPDLHSELNLSSLELGDSALYFCASSAGPDSQPQHFGDGTRLSIL.

The CDR3 reads CASSANSGITDTQYF. The CDR3 coding sequence is TGTGCCAGCAGTGCCAATAGCGGGATCACAGATACGCAGTATTTT. V usage is TRBV2 and J usage is TRBJ2-3, with 8 positions matching TRBD2. J lost 2 bases, V lost 4 bases, and 5 bases had no gene match. CDR1 is SNHLY, CDR2 FYNNEI, per germline. The CDR3 loop spans 15 amino acids.

Concerning this clone itself: This may arise from a read error, as a much more abundant clone is one base away. The chain recombines TRBV5-5 with TRBJ2-3, with 10 bases matching TRBD2. Germline loops: CDR1 SGHKS, CDR2 YYEKEE (reference sequence). The CDR3 is made up of 16 amino acids. Trimming removed 0 bases from V and 2 bases from J; junction bases left unmatched: 3. The CDR3 sequence: CASSLGTSGYTDTQYF. In nucleotides, the CDR3 is TGTGCCAGCAGCTTGGGGACTAGCGGCTACACAGATACGCAGTATTTT.

This rearrangement joins TRBV19 to TRBJ2-7, with D tentatively TRBD1 or TRBD2 (5 bases each). Deletions cut 9 bases from V and 6 bases from J, with 24 bases between. The CDR3 extends over 15 amino acids. Germline values: CDR1 LNHDA, CDR2 SQIVND (reference sequence). The CDR3, as DNA: TGTGCCAGCAGCTTCACCCGGGACCCAGCCTCCGAGCAGTACTTC. Translated: CASSFTRDPASEQYF.

The V call is TRBV6-5, the J call TRBJ2-1, with D hard to call. This CDR3 contains 13 residues. The V and J ends lost 2 bases and 5 bases respectively, with 7 bases between them. Germline V gene lookup returns CDR1 MNHEY and CDR2 SVGAGI. CDR3 DNA sequence: TGTGCCAGCAGTTACCAGAACAACAATGAGCAGTTCTTC. It translates to CASSYQNNNEQFF.

The chain links TRBV5-1 to TRBJ2-7; TRBD2 matches 7 bases. Trimming at V came to 5 bases and at J to 3 bases, leaving 5 bases not matched to a gene. CDR3 length: 13 residues. The germline V gene encodes CDR1 SGHRS and CDR2 YFSETQ. The CDR3 protein is CASRETSYYEQYF. Here the CDR3 DNA reads TGCGCCAGCAGAGAGACTAGCTACTACGAGCAGTACTTC.

The CDR3 nucleotides read TGTGCCAGCAGTGTCGCGGGTACAGCCAACGAGCAGTACTTC. Translated: CASSVAGTANEQYF. The V and J genes are TRBV6-6 and TRBJ2-7, with a possible D match to TRBD2 (5 bases). V was pared by 5 bases and J by 5 bases, with 16 bases between. CDR1 is MNHNY, CDR2 SVGAGI, per germline (reference sequence). CDR3 size: 14 residues.

This chain uses TRBV10-1 with TRBJ2-5; TRBD1 matches 7 bases. From germline, CDR1 is WNHNN and CDR2 SYGVQD (reference sequence). Germline trimming cut 2 bases from V and 1 base from J; bases unmatched to any gene: 7. CDR3 length: 16 residues. For the CDR3, the DNA is TGCGCCAGCAGTGAGGGCCCCGGGACAGTCCAAGAGACCCAGTACTTC. This gives the protein CASSEGPGTVQETQYF.

The V and J genes are TRBV28 and TRBJ1-1; TRBD1 agrees at 7 bases. There are 17 residues in the CDR3. CDR1 is MDHEN, CDR2 SYDVKM, per germline. The J segment lost 0 bases and the V segment lost 0 bases, leaving 7 bases of the junction unmatched. The CDR3 coding sequence is TGTGCCAGCAGTTTATGGGGGACAGCAGTACTGAACACTGAAGCTTTCTTT. Protein product: CASSLWGTAVLNTEAFF. The full variable domain, completed using reference TRBV28 and TRBJ1-1, is DVKVTQSSRYLVKRTGEKVFLECVQDMDHENMFWYRQDPGLGLRLIYFSYDVKMKEKGDIPEGYSVSREKKERFSLILESASTNQTSMYLCASSLWGTAVLNTEAFFGQGTRLTVV.

The genes are TRBV23-1 and TRBJ2-1; TRBD2 matches at 7 bases. TRBV23-1 is designated an ORF whose function remains uncertain. V dropped 8 bases and J dropped 0; count of bases not matched to a gene: 10. This CDR3 is built from 16 residues. As DNA, the CDR3 is TGCGCCAGCGTAGTTACGGGAGGCGGCTCCTACAATGAGCAGTTCTTC. Translated: CASVVTGGGSYNEQFF.

The chain employs TRBV10-3 and TRBJ2-6; D remains unclear. Looked up from germline, CDR1 is ENHRY and CDR2 is SYGVKD. Trimming took 2 bases from V and 0 from J, leaving 8 bases between them. CDR3 length: 16 residues. As DNA, the CDR3 is TGTGCCATCAGTGAGATGGAGAGCTCTGGGGCCAACGTCCTGACTTTC. Translating it yields CAISEMESSGANVLTF.

The chain joins TRBV5-1 to TRBJ1-2; no definite D call. CDR1 SGHRS and CDR2 YFSETQ come from the germline V gene. The length of the CDR3 is 14 residues. The ends were cut back, 0 bases at V and 2 bases at J, with 8 bases in the middle. CDR3 protein: CASSLESSNYGYTF. DNA of the CDR3: TGCGCCAGCAGCTTGGAATCCTCGAACTATGGCTACACCTTC.

On this clone itself: Distinct nucleotide sequences in the sample also encode this CDR3. The V and J genes are TRBV29-1 and TRBJ2-6; unclear D gene. The CDR3 sequence is 12 residues long. The V end lost 4 bases, the J end lost 0 bases, and 1 base lay between the germline ends. CDR1 is SQVTM and CDR2 is ANQGSEA in the germline V gene. CDR3 sequence reads: CSVVSGANVLTF. The CDR3 coding sequence is TGCAGCGTTGTCTCTGGGGCCAACGTCCTGACTTTC.

The V and J genes are TRBV28 and TRBJ1-1; D is possibly TRBD1 (5 bases). This CDR3 is built from 16 residues. V dropped 6 bases and J dropped 4 bases, with 21 bases sitting between them. CDR1 and CDR2 (germline): MDHEN, SYDVKM. This CDR3 reads CASSLMMGTPGTEAFF. CDR3 coding DNA: TGTGCCAGCAGCCTTATGATGGGGACCCCGGGCACTGAAGCTTTCTTT.

This clone was seen once. The genes are TRBV5-1 and TRBJ2-1, with 14 positions matching TRBD2. This CDR3 comprises 15 residues. Germline loops: CDR1 SGHRS, CDR2 YFSETQ. V trimming: 4 bases; J trimming: 10 bases; junction bases outside the gene matches: 7. The CDR3 region is CASSPGTSGSREQFF. DNA for the CDR3: TGCGCCAGCAGCCCAGGGACTAGCGGGAGCAGGGAGCAGTTCTTC.

On this clone: The same CDR3 arises from other DNA sequences in this sample as well. This chain connects TRBV28 to TRBJ2-1; no clear D gene. Looked up from germline, CDR1 is MDHEN and CDR2 is SYDVKM. The CDR3 is 13 amino acids. Trimming stripped 4 bases from V and 4 bases from J, with 8 bases between. The CDR3 coding sequence is TGTGCCAGCAGTTCCGGGTCTTACAATGAGCAGTTCTTC. It codes for CASSSGSYNEQFF.

The rearrangement uses TRBV6-4 and TRBJ1-5; D uncertain. V was shortened by 3 bases and J by 6 bases, with 9 bases between the two germline ends. This CDR3 is built from 13 residues. Germline V gene data show CDR1 as MRHNA and CDR2 as SNTAGT. The CDR3, as DNA: TGTGCCAGCAGTGAGGAGGACGGTCAGCCCCAGCATTTT. Its protein is CASSEEDGQPQHF.

CDR3 sequence: CASSFASGSGEQYF. DNA for the CDR3: TGTGCCAGCAGTTTCGCAAGCGGGAGCGGCGAGCAGTACTTC. This chain links TRBV27 with TRBJ2-7; 8 bases agree with TRBD2. This CDR3 region has 14 residues. Germline trimming cut 3 bases from V and 6 bases from J; bases unmatched to any gene: 7. In germline, CDR1 is MNHEY, CDR2 SMNVEV (reference sequence).

The chain has TRBV9 and TRBJ2-3; D is unclear. CDR1 is SGDLS, CDR2 YYNGEE, per germline. The V end lost 2 bases, the J end lost 0 bases, and 16 bases lay between the germline ends. This CDR3 has 17 residues. This CDR3 reads CASSVGSGSQSTDTQYF. The CDR3 coding sequence is TGTGCCAGCAGCGTGGGCTCGGGCAGCCAAAGCACAGATACGCAGTATTTT.